This T cell receptor beta chain originates from a study of T cell responses to AZD1222 COVID-19 vaccine. Regarding the study as a whole: Of the AZD1222 recipients, only 5 to 7 were seropositive at baseline. Mostly white British, mostly female donors; authors suggested clonal diversity may be underestimated.

Libraries were prepared by immunoSEQ multiplex PCR; TCRdb keeps only in-frame clonotypes and omits some of them. The data show around 110,000 clones, 80% to 90% seen once. As for this clone: Its matching antigen is unknown.

This CDR3 comprises 11 residues. Germline CDR1 SEHNR, CDR2 FQNEAQ (reference sequence). Trimming left V 7 bases short and J 6 bases short, with 7 bases between. This sequence originates from an adult in good health. The specimen comprised peripheral blood, sampled on day 0 of MenACWY control vaccination. This chain joins TRBV7-9 and TRBJ2-1, with D unresolved. The CDR3 here is CASTSVNEQFF. The CDR3, as DNA: TGTGCCAGCACCTCCGTCAATGAGCAGTTCTTC.